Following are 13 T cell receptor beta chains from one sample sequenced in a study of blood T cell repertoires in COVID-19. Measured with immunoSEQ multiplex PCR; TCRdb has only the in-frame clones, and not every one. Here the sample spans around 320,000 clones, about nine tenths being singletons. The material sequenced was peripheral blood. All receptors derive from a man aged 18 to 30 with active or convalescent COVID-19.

The CDR3 nucleotides read TGCGCCAGCAGCTTGGATGGGACTAGCGGCCCAGCCTTCGGGGAGCAGTACTTC. This sequence encodes CASSLDGTSGPAFGEQYF. The V gene is TRBV5-1, the J gene TRBJ2-7; TRBD2 agrees at 11 bases. The CDR3 is made up of 18 amino acids. V was clipped by 0 bases and J by 7 bases; unmatched bases: 15. Germline loops: CDR1 SGHRS, CDR2 YFSETQ.

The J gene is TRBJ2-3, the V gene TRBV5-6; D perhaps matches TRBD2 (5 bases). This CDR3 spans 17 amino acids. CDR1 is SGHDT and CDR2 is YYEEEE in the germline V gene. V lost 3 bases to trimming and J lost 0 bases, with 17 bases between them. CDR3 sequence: CASSWAGTELSTDTQYF. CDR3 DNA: TGTGCCAGCAGCTGGGCGGGCACAGAGCTTAGCACAGATACGCAGTATTTT.

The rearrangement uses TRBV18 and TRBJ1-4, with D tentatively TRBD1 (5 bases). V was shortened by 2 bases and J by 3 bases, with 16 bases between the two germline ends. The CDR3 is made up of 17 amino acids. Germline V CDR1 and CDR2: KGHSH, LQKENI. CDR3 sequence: CASSPRQGTAANEKLFF. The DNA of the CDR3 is TGTGCCAGCTCACCAAGGCAGGGAACGGCGGCTAATGAAAAACTGTTTTTT.

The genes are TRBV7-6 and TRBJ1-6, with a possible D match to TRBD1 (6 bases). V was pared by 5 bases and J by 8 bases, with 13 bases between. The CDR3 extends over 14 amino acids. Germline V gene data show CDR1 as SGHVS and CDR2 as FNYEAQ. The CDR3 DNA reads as TGTGCCAGCAGCCTCACAGGGCCAGATTCACCCCTCCACTTT. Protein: CASSLTGPDSPLHF.

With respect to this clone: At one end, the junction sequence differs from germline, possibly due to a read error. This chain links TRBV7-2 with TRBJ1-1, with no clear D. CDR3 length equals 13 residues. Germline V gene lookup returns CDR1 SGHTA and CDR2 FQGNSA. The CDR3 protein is CASILSIASRAFF. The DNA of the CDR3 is TGTGCCAGCATCTTATCGATAGCATCGCGCGCTTTCTTT.

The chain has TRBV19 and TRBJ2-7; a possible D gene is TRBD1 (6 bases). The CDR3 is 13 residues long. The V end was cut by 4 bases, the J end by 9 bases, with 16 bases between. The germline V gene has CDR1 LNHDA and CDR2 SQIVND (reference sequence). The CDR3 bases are TGTGCCAGTAGTACCGGGACAAGGAACCGGCAGTACTTC. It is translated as CASSTGTRNRQYF.

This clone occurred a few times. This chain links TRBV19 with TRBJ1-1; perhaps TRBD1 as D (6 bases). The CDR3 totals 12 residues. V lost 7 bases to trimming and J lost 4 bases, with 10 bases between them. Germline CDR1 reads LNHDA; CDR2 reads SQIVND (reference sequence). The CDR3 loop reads CASKEGGTEAFF. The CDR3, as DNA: TGTGCCAGTAAGGAAGGGGGCACTGAAGCTTTCTTT.

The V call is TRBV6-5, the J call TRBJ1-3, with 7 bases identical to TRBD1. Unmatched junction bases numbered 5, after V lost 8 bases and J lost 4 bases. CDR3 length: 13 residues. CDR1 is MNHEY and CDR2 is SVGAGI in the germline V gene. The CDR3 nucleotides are TGTGCCAGCGCAAAGACAGGGGGAAACACCATATATTTT. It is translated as CASAKTGGNTIYF.

CDR3 nucleotide sequence: TGTGCTAGTGGTTTGGTGGGACAGGGGGCTGACGTCCTGACTTTC. Encoded protein: CASGLVGQGADVLTF. The chain uses TRBV12-5 and TRBJ2-6; TRBD1 matches 12 bases. J lost 11 bases, V lost 0 bases, and 2 bases had no gene match. The CDR3 has 15 amino acids. Germline V gene data show CDR1 as LGHNT and CDR2 as FRNRAP.

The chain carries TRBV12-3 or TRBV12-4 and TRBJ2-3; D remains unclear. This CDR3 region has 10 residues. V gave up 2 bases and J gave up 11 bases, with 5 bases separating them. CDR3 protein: CASSLSKQYF. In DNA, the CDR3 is TGTGCCAGCAGTTTATCCAAGCAGTATTTT.

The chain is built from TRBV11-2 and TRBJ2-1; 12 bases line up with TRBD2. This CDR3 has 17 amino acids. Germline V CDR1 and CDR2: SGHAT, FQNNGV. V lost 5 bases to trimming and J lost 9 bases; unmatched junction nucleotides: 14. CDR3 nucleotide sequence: TGTGCCAGCAGCCTAAAGACCGGGACTAGCGGGTTGGGTGAGCAGTTCTTC. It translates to CASSLKTGTSGLGEQFF.

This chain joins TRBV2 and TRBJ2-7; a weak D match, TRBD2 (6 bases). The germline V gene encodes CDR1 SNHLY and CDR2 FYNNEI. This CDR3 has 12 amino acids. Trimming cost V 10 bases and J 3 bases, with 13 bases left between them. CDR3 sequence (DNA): TGTGCCACGCAGGGACTCAACTACGAGCAGTACTTC. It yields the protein CATQGLNYEQYF.

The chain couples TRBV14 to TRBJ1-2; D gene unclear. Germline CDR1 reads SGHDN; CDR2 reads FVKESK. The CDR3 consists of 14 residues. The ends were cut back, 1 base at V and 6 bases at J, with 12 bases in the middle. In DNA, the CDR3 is TGTGCCAGCAGCCAAGTGGACGGCGGGAATGGCTACACCTTC. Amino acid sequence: CASSQVDGGNGYTF.